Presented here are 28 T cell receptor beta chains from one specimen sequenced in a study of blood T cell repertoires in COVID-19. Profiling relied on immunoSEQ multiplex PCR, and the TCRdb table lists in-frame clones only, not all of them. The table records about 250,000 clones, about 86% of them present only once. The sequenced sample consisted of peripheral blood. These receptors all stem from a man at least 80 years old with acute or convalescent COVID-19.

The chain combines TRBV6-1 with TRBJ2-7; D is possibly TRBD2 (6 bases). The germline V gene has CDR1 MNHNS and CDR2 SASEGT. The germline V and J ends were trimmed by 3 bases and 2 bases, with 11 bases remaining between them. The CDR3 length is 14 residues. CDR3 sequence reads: CASSDGAGTYEQYF. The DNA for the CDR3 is TGTGCCAGCAGTGATGGGGCGGGAACCTACGAGCAGTACTTC.

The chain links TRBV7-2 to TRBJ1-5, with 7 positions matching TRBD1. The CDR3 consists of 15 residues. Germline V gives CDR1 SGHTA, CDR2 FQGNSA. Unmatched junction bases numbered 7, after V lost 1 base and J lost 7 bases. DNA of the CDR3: TGTGCCAGCAGCTTAGGGGACAGAGGTGGGCAGCCCCAGCATTTT. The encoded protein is CASSLGDRGGQPQHF.

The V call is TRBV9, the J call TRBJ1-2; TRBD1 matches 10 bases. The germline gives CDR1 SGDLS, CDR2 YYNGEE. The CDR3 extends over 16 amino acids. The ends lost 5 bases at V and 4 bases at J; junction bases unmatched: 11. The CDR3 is CASRGGQGFKSYGYTF. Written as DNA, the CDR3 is TGTGCCAGCAGGGGGGGACAGGGGTTTAAGAGCTATGGCTACACCTTC.

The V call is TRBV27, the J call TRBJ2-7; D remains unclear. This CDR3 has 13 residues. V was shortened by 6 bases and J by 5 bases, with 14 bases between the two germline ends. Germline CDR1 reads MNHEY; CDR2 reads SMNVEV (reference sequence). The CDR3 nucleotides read TGTGCCAGCAGGGCGACTCGGAACGACGAGCAGTACTTC. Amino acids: CASRATRNDEQYF.

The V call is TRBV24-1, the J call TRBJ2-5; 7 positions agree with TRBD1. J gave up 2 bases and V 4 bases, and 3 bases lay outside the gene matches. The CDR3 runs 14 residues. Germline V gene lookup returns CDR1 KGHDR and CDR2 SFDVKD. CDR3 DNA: TGTGCCACCAGTGAGCCGACAGGGCAAGAGACCCAGTACTTC. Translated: CATSEPTGQETQYF.

CDR3 amino acids: CSVKTGTSLVEQYF. DNA for the CDR3: TGCAGCGTTAAAACGGGGACTTCCCTGGTAGAGCAGTACTTC. V gene TRBV29-1 combines with J gene TRBJ2-7; D might be TRBD2 (6 bases). Trimming cost V 5 bases and J 7 bases, with 21 bases left between them. The CDR3 loop spans 14 amino acids. Germline values: CDR1 SQVTM, CDR2 ANQGSEA.

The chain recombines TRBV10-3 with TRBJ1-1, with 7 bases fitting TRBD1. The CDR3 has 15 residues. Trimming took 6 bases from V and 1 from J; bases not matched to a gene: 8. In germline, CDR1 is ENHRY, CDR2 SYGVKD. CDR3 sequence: CAIRTGAEGNTEAFF. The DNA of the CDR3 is TGTGCCATCAGAACAGGGGCCGAAGGGAACACTGAAGCTTTCTTT.

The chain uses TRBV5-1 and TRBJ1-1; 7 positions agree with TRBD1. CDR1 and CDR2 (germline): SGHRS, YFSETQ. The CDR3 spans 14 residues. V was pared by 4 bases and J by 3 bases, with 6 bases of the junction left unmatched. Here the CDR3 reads CASSGGQRHTEAFF. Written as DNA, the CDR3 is TGCGCCAGCAGCGGGGGACAGCGTCACACTGAAGCTTTCTTT.

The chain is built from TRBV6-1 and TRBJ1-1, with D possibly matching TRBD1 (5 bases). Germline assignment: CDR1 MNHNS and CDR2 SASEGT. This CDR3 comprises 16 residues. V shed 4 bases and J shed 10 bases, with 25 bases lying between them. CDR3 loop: CASSGTLSGVNDGAFF. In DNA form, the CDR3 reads TGTGCCAGCAGTGGCACGCTATCGGGGGTAAATGACGGAGCTTTCTTT.

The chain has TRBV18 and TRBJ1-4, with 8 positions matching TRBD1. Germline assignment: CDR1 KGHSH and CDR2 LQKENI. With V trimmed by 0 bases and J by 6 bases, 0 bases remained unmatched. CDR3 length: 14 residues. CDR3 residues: CASSPPGQDEKLFF. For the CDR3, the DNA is TGTGCCAGCTCACCACCGGGACAGGATGAAAAACTGTTTTTT.

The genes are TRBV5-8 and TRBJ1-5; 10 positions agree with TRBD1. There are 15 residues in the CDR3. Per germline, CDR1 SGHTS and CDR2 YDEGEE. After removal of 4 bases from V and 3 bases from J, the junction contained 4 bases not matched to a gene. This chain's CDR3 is CASSRDRGYNQPQHF. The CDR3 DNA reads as TGTGCCAGCAGCAGGGACAGGGGCTACAATCAGCCCCAGCATTTT.

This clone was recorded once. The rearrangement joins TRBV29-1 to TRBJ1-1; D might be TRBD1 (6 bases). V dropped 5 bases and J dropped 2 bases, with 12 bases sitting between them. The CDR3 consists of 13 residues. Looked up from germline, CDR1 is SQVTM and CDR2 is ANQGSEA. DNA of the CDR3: TGCAGCGTTTCTGACAGGATAAACACTGAAGCTTTCTTT. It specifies CSVSDRINTEAFF.

CDR3 sequence reads: CASSLAGQGANEQYF. DNA of the CDR3: TGTGCCAGCAGCTTAGCGGGGCAGGGGGCTAACGAGCAGTACTTC. The chain recombines TRBV7-8 with TRBJ2-7; 8 bases line up with TRBD1. The CDR3 runs 15 residues. The ends lost 0 bases at V and 5 bases at J; junction bases unmatched: 6. CDR1 is SGHVS and CDR2 is FQNEAQ in the germline V gene.

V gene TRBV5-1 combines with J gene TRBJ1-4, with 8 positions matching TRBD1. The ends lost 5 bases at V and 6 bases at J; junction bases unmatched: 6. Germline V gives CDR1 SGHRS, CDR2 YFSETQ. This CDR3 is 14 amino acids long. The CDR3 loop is CASRPGTGDEKLFF. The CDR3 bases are TGCGCCAGCAGACCCGGGACAGGAGATGAAAAACTGTTTTTT.

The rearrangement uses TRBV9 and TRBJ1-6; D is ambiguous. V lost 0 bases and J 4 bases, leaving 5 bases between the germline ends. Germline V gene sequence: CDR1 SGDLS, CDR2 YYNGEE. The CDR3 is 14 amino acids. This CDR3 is CASSVERYNSPLHF. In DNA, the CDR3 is TGTGCCAGCAGCGTAGAGAGATATAATTCACCCCTCCACTTT.

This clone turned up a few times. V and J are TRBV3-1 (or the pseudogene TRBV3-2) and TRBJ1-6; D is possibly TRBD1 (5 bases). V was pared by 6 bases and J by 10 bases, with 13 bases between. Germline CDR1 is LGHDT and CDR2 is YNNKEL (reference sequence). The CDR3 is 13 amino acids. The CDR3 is CASRVSQGSPLHF. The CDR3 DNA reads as TGTGCCAGCAGGGTAAGTCAGGGATCACCCCTCCACTTT.

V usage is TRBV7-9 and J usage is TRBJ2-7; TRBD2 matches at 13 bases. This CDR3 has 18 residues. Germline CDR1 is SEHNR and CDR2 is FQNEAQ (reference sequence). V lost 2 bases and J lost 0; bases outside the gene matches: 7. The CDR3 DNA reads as TGTGCCAGCAGCTTACCTGGGACTAGCGGGAAGAGCTCCTACGAGCAGTACTTC. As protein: CASSLPGTSGKSSYEQYF.

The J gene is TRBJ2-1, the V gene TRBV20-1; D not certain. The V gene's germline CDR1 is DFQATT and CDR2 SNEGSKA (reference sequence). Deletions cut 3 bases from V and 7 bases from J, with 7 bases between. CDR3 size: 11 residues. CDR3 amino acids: CSASTWNEQFF. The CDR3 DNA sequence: TGCAGTGCTAGTACATGGAATGAGCAGTTCTTC.

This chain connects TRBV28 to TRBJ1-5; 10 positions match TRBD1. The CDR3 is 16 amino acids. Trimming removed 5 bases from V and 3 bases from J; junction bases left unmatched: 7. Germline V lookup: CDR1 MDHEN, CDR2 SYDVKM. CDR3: CASSPSDRGSNQPQHF. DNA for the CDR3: TGTGCCAGCAGTCCGTCGGACAGGGGGTCCAATCAGCCCCAGCATTTT.

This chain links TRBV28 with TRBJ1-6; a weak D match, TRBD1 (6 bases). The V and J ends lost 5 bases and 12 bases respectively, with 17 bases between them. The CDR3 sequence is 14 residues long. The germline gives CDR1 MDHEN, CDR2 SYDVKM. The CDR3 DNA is TGTGCCAGCAGTCCTGGGGGCGGGGGGCGACCCCTCCACTTT. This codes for CASSPGGGGRPLHF. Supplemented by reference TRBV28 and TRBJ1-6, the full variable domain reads DVKVTQSSRYLVKRTGEKVFLECVQDMDHENMFWYRQDPGLGLRLIYFSYDVKMKEKGDIPEGYSVSREKKERFSLILESASTNQTSMYLCASSPGGGGRPLHFGNGTRLTVT.

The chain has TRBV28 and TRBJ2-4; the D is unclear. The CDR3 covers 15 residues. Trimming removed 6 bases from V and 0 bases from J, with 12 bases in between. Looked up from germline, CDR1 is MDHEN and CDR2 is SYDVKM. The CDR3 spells CASRARLVAKNIQYF. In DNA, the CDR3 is TGTGCCAGCAGGGCCCGTCTGGTAGCCAAAAACATTCAGTACTTC.

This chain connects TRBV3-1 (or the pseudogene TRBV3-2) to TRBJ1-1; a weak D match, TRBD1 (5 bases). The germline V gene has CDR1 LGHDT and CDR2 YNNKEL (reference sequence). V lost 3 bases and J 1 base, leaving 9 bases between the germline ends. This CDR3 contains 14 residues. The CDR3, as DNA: TGTGCCAGCAGCCACGCAACAGGGAACACTGAAGCTTTCTTT. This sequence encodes CASSHATGNTEAFF.

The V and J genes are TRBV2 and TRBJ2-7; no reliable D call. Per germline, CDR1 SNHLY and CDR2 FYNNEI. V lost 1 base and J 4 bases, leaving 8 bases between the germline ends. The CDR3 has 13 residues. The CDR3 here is CASSEGQVYEQYF. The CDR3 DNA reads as TGTGCCAGCAGTGAAGGGCAGGTGTACGAGCAGTACTTC.

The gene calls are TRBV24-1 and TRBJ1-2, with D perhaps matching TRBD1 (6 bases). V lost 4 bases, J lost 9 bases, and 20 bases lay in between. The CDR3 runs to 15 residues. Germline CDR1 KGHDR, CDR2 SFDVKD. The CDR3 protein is CATSDDSRGARSYTF. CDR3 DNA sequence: TGTGCCACCAGTGACGATAGCCGGGGGGCAAGGAGCTACACCTTC.

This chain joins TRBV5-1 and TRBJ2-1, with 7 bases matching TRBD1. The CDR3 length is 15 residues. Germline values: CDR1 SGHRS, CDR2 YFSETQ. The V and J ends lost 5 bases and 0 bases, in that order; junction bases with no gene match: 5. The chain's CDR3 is CASRATGISYNEQFF. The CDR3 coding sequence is TGCGCCAGCAGGGCGACAGGGATCTCCTACAATGAGCAGTTCTTC.

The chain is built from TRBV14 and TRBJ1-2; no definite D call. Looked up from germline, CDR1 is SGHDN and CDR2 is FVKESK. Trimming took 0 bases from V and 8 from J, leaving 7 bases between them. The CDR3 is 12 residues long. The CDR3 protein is CASSQDWAGYTF. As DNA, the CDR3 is TGTGCCAGCAGCCAAGATTGGGCCGGCTACACCTTC. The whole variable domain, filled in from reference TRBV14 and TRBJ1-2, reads EAGVTQFPSHSVIEKGQTVTLRCDPISGHDNLYWYRRVMGKEIKFLLHFVKESKQDESGMPNNRFLAERTGGTYSTLKVQPAELEDSGVYFCASSQDWAGYTFGSGTRLTVV.

The CDR3 sequence: CATSDLKGAGETQYF. As DNA, the CDR3 is TGTGCCACCAGTGATTTGAAGGGCGCGGGGGAGACCCAGTACTTC. The V call is TRBV24-1, the J call TRBJ2-5; weak D call: TRBD2 (6 bases). CDR3 length: 15 residues. Germline V gene data show CDR1 as KGHDR and CDR2 as SFDVKD. V gave up 0 bases and J gave up 5 bases, with 12 bases separating them.

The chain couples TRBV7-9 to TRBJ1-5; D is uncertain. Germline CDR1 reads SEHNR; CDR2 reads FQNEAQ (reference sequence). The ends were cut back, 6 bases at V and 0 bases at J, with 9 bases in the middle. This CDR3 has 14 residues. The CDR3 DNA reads TGTGCCAGCAGGGCCGCTGATAGCAATCAGCCCCAGCATTTT. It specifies CASRAADSNQPQHF.